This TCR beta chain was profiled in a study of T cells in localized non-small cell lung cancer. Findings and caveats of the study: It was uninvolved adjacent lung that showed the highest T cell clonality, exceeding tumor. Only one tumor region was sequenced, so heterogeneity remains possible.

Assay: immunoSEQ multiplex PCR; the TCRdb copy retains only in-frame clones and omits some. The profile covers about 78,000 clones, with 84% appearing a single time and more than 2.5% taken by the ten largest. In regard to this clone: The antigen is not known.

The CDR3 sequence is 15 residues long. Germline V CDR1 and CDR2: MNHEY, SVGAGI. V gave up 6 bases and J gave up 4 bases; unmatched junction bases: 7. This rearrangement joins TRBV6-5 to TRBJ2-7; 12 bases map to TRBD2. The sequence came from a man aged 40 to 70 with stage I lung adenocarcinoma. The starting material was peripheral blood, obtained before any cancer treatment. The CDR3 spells CASSKRTSGNYEQYF. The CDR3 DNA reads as TGTGCCAGCAGCAAGAGGACTAGCGGGAATTACGAGCAGTACTTC.